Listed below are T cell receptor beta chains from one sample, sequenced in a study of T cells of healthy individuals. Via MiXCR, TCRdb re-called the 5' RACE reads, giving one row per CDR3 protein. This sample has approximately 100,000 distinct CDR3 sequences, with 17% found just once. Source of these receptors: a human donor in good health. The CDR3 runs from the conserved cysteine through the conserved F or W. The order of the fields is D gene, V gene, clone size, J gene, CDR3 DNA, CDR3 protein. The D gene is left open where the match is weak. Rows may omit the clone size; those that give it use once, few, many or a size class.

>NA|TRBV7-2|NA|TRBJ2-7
TGTGCCAGCAGCCTAGGACCAGCCGGGTACGAGCAGTACTTC
CASSLGPAGYEQYF
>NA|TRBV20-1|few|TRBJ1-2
TGCAGTGCTACGTACGGCTACACCTTC
CSATYGYTF
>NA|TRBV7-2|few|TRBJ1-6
TGTGCCAGCAGCCCCCTTGGTGGGCGGATGTATAATTCACCCCTCCACTTT
CASSPLGGRMYNSPLHF
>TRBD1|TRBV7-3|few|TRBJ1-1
TGTGCCAGCAGCTTAAACGGTCAGGGGGTGACTTTCTTT
CASSLNGQGVTFF
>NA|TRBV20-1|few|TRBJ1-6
TGCAGTGCTAGAGATAGGGGTTCACCCCTCCACTTT
CSARDRGSPLHF
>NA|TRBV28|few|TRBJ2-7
TGTGCCAGCAGCCGGACAGCTTCTGGCTACGAGCAGTACTTC
CASSRTASGYEQYF
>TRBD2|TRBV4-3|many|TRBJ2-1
TGCGCCAGCAGCGCCTTAGCGGGGGGAACCAACAATGAGCAGTTCTTC
CASSALAGGTNNEQFF
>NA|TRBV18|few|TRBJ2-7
TGTGCCAGCTCACCACCTAGGGCATACGAGCAGTACTTC
CASSPPRAYEQYF
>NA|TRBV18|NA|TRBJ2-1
TGTGCCAGCTCACCAGAATTACTTAGGACATACAATGAGCAGTTCTTC
CASSPELLRTYNEQFF
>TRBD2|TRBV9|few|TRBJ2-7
TGTGCCAGCAGCGTGAGGACTAGCGGGAGGTCAACCTACGAGCAGTACTTC
CASSVRTSGRSTYEQYF
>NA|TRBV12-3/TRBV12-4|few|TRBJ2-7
TGTGCCAGCAGTTTAGAGGGGGGAGCCGCCTACGAGCAGTACTTC
CASSLEGGAAYEQYF
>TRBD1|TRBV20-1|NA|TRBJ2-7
TGCAGTGCTGGGGGAGGGACAGGGAAGAACGAGCAGTACTTC
CSAGGGTGKNEQYF
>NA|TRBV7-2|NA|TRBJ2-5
TGTGCCAGCAGTCTAAACTCATGGGGAGAGACCCAGTACTTC
CASSLNSWGETQYF
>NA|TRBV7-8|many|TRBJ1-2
TGTGCCAGCAGCCCGCGCCGGAGATACTATGGCTACACCTTC
CASSPRRRYYGYTF
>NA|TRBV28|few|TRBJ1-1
TGTGCCAGCAGTAAGGCCGGGAGGAGGGGGGCTTCGACGGCTTTCTTT
CASSKAGRRGASTAFF
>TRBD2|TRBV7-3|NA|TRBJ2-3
TGTGCCAGCAGTTCGGGGGGGCCGAATACGCAGTATTTT
CASSSGGPNTQYF
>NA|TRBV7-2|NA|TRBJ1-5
TGTGCCAGCAGCCCCGTAGGGAGCAATCAGCCCCAGCATTTT
CASSPVGSNQPQHF
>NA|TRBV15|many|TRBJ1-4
TGTGCCACCAGCAGAACCCGGATAGTGGGGGGGGTTGAAAAACTGTTTTTT
CATSRTRIVGGVEKLFF
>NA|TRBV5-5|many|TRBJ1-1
TGTGCCAGCAGCTTGCATCTTTGGGGACAAACGAACACTGAAGCTTTCTTT
CASSLHLWGQTNTEAFF
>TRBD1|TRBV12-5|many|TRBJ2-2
TGTGCTAGTGGTACCGGGACAGAGAACACCGGGGAGCTGTTTTTT
CASGTGTENTGELFF
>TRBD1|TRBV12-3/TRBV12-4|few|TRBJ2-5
TGTGCCAGCAGTATGGGACAGGGATGGGAGACCCAGTACTTC
CASSMGQGWETQYF
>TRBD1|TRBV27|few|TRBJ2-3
TGTGCCAGCAGTTTGGATCGGGACAGATTTCTCACAGATACGCAGTATTTT
CASSLDRDRFLTDTQYF
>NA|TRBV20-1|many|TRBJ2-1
TGCAGTGCTAGCCCCTCACTGGGGTGGGACAATGAGCAGTTCTTC
CSASPSLGWDNEQFF
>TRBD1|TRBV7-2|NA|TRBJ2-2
TGTGCCTGCAGCTCCGGGACAGGGTACACCGGGGAGCTGTTTTTT
CACSSGTGYTGELFF
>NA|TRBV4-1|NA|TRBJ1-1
TGCGCCAGCAGCCTCCGAACAATGATGAACACTGAAGCTTTCTTT
CASSLRTMMNTEAFF
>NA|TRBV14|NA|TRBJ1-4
TGTGCCAGCAGCCGTAGGGGCCGAGAAAAACTGTTTTTT
CASSRRGREKLFF
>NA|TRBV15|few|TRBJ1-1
TGTGCCACCAGGTCGGGGGCTTCGGCTTTCTTT
CATRSGASAFF
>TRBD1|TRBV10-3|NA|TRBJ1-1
TGTGCCATCAGTGATTACAGGGGGCAAGACACTGAAGCTTTCTTT
CAISDYRGQDTEAFF
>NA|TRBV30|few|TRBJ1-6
TGTGCCTGGAGTGTACCGGGGGGTTGGCCACCCCTCCACTTT
CAWSVPGGWPPLHF
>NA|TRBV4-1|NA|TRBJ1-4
TGCGCCAGCAATCCAACGCCCGCGCAGCTAGGATTGAGTGAAAAACTGTTTTTT
CASNPTPAQLGLSEKLFF
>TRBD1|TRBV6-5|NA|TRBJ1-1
TGTGCCAGCAGTTGGTCTGGACAGGGAACAACTGAAGCTTTCTTT
CASSWSGQGTTEAFF
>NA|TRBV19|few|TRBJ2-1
TGTGCCAGTAGTCCTCCGGGACTCTCCTACAATGAGCAGTTCTTC
CASSPPGLSYNEQFF
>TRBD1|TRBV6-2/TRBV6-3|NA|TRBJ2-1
TGTGCCAGCAGTTACGGGGTTACAGGGGACATCGATGAGCAGTTCTTC
CASSYGVTGDIDEQFF
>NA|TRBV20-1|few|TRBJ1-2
TGCAGTGCTAGAGATCGGGACGATTATGGCTACACCTTC
CSARDRDDYGYTF
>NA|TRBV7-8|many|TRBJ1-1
TGTGCCAGCAGCTGGCGGGAGAACACTGAAGCTTTCTTT
CASSWRENTEAFF
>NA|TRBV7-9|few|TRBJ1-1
TGTGCCAGCAGCTTACCGGGTTCGAACACTGAAGCTTTCTTT
CASSLPGSNTEAFF
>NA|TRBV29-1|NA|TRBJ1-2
TGCAGCGTTGAAGAGCAGGAGGATGGCTACACCTTC
CSVEEQEDGYTF
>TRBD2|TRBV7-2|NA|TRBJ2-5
TGTGCCAGCAGCTCGCCTAGCGGGGGCCAAGAGACCCAGTACTTC
CASSSPSGGQETQYF
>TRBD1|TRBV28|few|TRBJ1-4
TGTGCCAGCAGTTACAGGGGAGGGCGTGAAAAACTGTTTTTT
CASSYRGGREKLFF
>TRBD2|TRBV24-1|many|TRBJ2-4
TGTGCCACCAGTGATTCTCGCGGGAGTAAGAACATTCAGTACTTC
CATSDSRGSKNIQYF
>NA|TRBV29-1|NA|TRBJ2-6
TGCAGCGTTGAAGGTGGGCCCAACGTCCTGACTTTC
CSVEGGPNVLTF
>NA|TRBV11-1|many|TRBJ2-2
TGTGCCAGCAGCGCATTGGCCGGGGAGCTGTTTTTT
CASSALAGELFF
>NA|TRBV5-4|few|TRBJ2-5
TGTGCCAGCAGCTTGGGGGCAGGCACCGAGACCCAGTACTTC
CASSLGAGTETQYF
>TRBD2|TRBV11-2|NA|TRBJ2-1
TGTGCCAGCAGTCTTTTAGCGGGGGGGCCGGTCAATGAGCAGTTCTTC
CASSLLAGGPVNEQFF